The rows below give T cell receptor beta chains drawn from one sample of a study of T cells expressing NK-cell markers. TCRdb re-called the 5' RACE reads and shows each CDR3 protein once, DNA omitted. The sample's table shows approximately 440,000 distinct CDR3 sequences. Sequencing input: blood T cells: a sorted CD56 or NKG2C T cell subset, CD4+ or CD8+ T cells, or bulk PBMC T cells (not recorded which). Receptors originate from a woman in her forties or fifties in good health. CDR3s include the opening cysteine and the closing phenylalanine or tryptophan. The order of the fields is V gene, J gene, CDR3 protein.

V: TRBV12-3/TRBV12-4
J: TRBJ2-1
CDR3: CASSLHANSYNEQFF

V: TRBV24-1
J: TRBJ2-3
CDR3: CATSDPLGPGSGDTQYF

V: TRBV18
J: TRBJ2-3
CDR3: CASSPMAGGITDTQYF

V: TRBV5-1
J: TRBJ1-4
CDR3: CASSLGPGTGAIATNEKLFF

V: TRBV4-1
J: TRBJ2-1
CDR3: CASSQFLADYNEQFF

V: TRBV12-3/TRBV12-4
J: TRBJ1-6
CDR3: CASTTRQGGRSSPLHF

V: TRBV11-2
J: TRBJ1-1
CDR3: CASSSLDSYEAFF

V: TRBV11-2
J: TRBJ2-7
CDR3: CASSQEAGYEQYF

V: TRBV7-8
J: TRBJ1-2
CDR3: CASSPRQAYGYTF

V: TRBV20-1
J: TRBJ1-2
CDR3: CSASPQGYNYGYTF

V: TRBV7-3
J: TRBJ2-1
CDR3: CASSPIAGSSYNEQFF

V: TRBV11-2
J: TRBJ1-4
CDR3: CASSLYEKLFF

V: TRBV7-6
J: TRBJ2-1
CDR3: CASSLVGVGEQFF

V: TRBV7-6
J: TRBJ2-5
CDR3: CASSNSVGQETQYF

V: TRBV5-1
J: TRBJ2-7
CDR3: CASTRDTHNPYEQYF

V: TRBV12-3/TRBV12-4
J: TRBJ2-2
CDR3: CASSREATNTGELFF

V: TRBV20-1
J: TRBJ2-5
CDR3: CSAIPTSGRAETQYF

V: TRBV12-3/TRBV12-4
J: TRBJ2-2
CDR3: CASRDTGELFF

V: TRBV4-1
J: TRBJ2-1
CDR3: CASSYQREFYNEQFF

V: TRBV20-1
J: TRBJ2-3
CDR3: CSATPIAGGRGDTQYF

V: TRBV5-1
J: TRBJ2-3
CDR3: CASRPTSGKDTQYF

V: TRBV12-3/TRBV12-4
J: TRBJ2-2
CDR3: CASSLGGLRGELFF

V: TRBV5-1
J: TRBJ2-3
CDR3: CASSLGTVWDTDTQYF

V: TRBV5-1
J: TRBJ1-1
CDR3: CASFGEGMTEAFF

V: TRBV20-1
J: TRBJ2-7
CDR3: CSARQVPYEQYF

V: TRBV6-1
J: TRBJ1-6
CDR3: CASRVGQQNSPLHF

V: TRBV28
J: TRBJ1-2
CDR3: CASSFYRRFDYGYTF

V: TRBV6-6
J: TRBJ1-1
CDR3: CASSYLSAGLATEAFF

V: TRBV20-1
J: TRBJ2-7
CDR3: CSALREVTYEQYF

V: TRBV5-1
J: TRBJ2-5
CDR3: CASSLAASGMLETQYF

V: TRBV9
J: TRBJ2-2
CDR3: CASSGGLGHSGELFF

V: TRBV20-1
J: TRBJ2-3
CDR3: CSAAFGTPSGDTQYF

V: TRBV5-5
J: TRBJ1-5
CDR3: CASSYDGGNQPQHF

V: TRBV7-2
J: TRBJ2-7
CDR3: CASVMQGSSYEQYF

V: TRBV5-1
J: TRBJ1-2
CDR3: CASSGGPNWASNYGYTF

V: TRBV7-9
J: TRBJ2-2
CDR3: CASKEGDVGTGELFF

V: TRBV4-1
J: TRBJ1-1
CDR3: CASSPPGGGNTEAFF

V: TRBV3-1
J: TRBJ2-3
CDR3: CASSQVGSDTQYF

V: TRBV7-3
J: TRBJ2-4
CDR3: CASSQSFGVASGQNIQYF

V: TRBV4-2
J: TRBJ2-2
CDR3: CASSQERLGNTGELFF

V: TRBV5-5
J: TRBJ1-5
CDR3: CASRRAGLWQPQHF

V: TRBV5-1
J: TRBJ1-6
CDR3: CASSPTRGSPLHF

V: TRBV20-1
J: TRBJ1-5
CDR3: CSARVPAGDQPQHF

V: TRBV24-1
J: TRBJ2-4
CDR3: CATSAKDVAKNIQYF

V: TRBV20-1
J: TRBJ1-6
CDR3: CSASLTRLDSPLHF

V: TRBV5-1
J: TRBJ1-1
CDR3: CASKRQGTMNTEAFF

V: TRBV11-2
J: TRBJ1-1
CDR3: CASSLDAVMNTEAFF

V: TRBV14
J: TRBJ2-1
CDR3: CASSQGLARGDEQFF

V: TRBV5-1
J: TRBJ2-3
CDR3: CASSLERSSTDTQYF

V: TRBV5-1
J: TRBJ2-7
CDR3: CASSSLPSYEQYF

V: TRBV24-1
J: TRBJ2-1
CDR3: CATSDLAAGGSNEQFF

V: TRBV5-1
J: TRBJ2-5
CDR3: CASSTGLAGPTGETQYF

V: TRBV7-3
J: TRBJ2-1
CDR3: CASSLTVLAGDHNEQFF

V: TRBV15
J: TRBJ1-1
CDR3: CATNPGGLNTEAFF

V: TRBV29-1
J: TRBJ2-3
CDR3: CSVQKGADTQYF

V: TRBV20-1
J: TRBJ2-1
CDR3: CSASDSGRNNEQFF

V: TRBV4-1
J: TRBJ2-2
CDR3: CASSQERNRANTGELFF

V: TRBV29-1
J: TRBJ1-1
CDR3: CSVAWTVFEAFF

V: TRBV25-1
J: TRBJ1-1
CDR3: CASGPVGWDTEAFF